These T cell receptor beta chains were read from a single sample in a study of blood T cell repertoires in COVID-19. Assay: immunoSEQ multiplex PCR; the TCRdb copy retains only in-frame clones and omits some. The sample holds some 150,000 clones; around 80% are singletons and the top ten take around 5%. Sequences were obtained from peripheral blood. The receptors originated from a woman aged 50 to 60 with acute or convalescent COVID-19. Both conserved end residues are part of each CDR3. A D gene is named only where the DNA matches it firmly. Not every row has a clone size; where given, it reads once, few, many or a size class.

d_call j_call clone_size v_call cdr3_nt cdr3_aa
. TRBJ2-7 . TRBV6-6 TGTGCCAGCAGTAGAGAACAGAGCTCCTACGAGCAGTACTTC CASSREQSSYEQYF
TRBD1 TRBJ2-1 . TRBV5-4 TGTGCCAGCAGCTTGCAGGGACAGGGTATATCCAATGAGCAGTTCTTC CASSLQGQGISNEQFF
. TRBJ2-1 . TRBV27 TGTGCCAGCAGTTTACGGGCGGGTCCCTACAATGAGCAGTTCTTC CASSLRAGPYNEQFF
. TRBJ1-1 . TRBV13 TGTGCCAGCAGCCGGTGGACAGCGAACACTGAAGCTTTCTTT CASSRWTANTEAFF
TRBD2 TRBJ2-3 . TRBV7-2 TGTGCCAGCAGCTTAAGGCGGGGGAGAGGTACGCAGTATTTT CASSLRRGRGTQYF
. TRBJ2-2 . TRBV5-1 TGCGCCAGCAAGGTGAGGGACTACACCGGGGAGCTGTTTTTT CASKVRDYTGELFF
. TRBJ2-3 . TRBV9 TGTGCCAGCAGCGTAGAAGCGGACGGCACAGATACGCAGTATTTT CASSVEADGTDTQYF
TRBD1 TRBJ2-1 . TRBV25-1 TGTGCCAGCAGGGACAGGGCCTACAATGAGCAGTTCTTC CASRDRAYNEQFF
. TRBJ2-5 . TRBV6-1 TGTGCCAGCAGTGAAGCGCCGGGTAGGGAGACCCAGTACTTC CASSEAPGRETQYF
TRBD2 TRBJ2-1 . TRBV2 TGTGCCAGCAGAAGACTAGCGGGGGGGAATGAGCAGTTCTTC CASRRLAGGNEQFF
TRBD1 TRBJ1-2 once TRBV9 TGTGCCAGCAGCGACCAACCAGGACAGGGGGCCTTCTATGGCTACACCTTC CASSDQPGQGAFYGYTF
. TRBJ2-3 . TRBV10-1 TGCGCCAGCAGGAGACCAGGGGCCGCTAGGACAGATACGCAGTATTTT CASRRPGAARTDTQYF
TRBD1 TRBJ1-3 . TRBV19 TGTGCCAGTTCCCTCCGGGACAGGGGAGCTGGAAACACCATATATTTT CASSLRDRGAGNTIYF
TRBD1 TRBJ1-2 . TRBV30 TGTGCCTGGAAGACAGGGGTCGGCTACACCTTC CAWKTGVGYTF
. TRBJ2-1 . TRBV2 TGTGCCAGCAGTGCTAAACTATACAATGAGCAGTTCTTC CASSAKLYNEQFF
. TRBJ1-5 . TRBV27 TGTGCCAGCAGTTTGGAGGGGATAAGCAATCAGCCCCAGCATTTT CASSLEGISNQPQHF
. TRBJ1-5 . TRBV6-2/TRBV6-3 TGTGCCAGCAGTTATAACAGAAATGTCCTCCCGAGCAATCAGCCCCAGCATTTT CASSYNRNVLPSNQPQHF
. TRBJ1-4 many TRBV7-9 TGTGCCAGCAGCTTACACGGCCGTTTGGACTCACTGTTTTTT CASSLHGRLDSLFF
TRBD1 TRBJ1-2 . TRBV5-1 TGCGCCAGCAGCTCCGGGACAGGGTCCTACGGAAATGGCTACACCTTC CASSSGTGSYGNGYTF
. TRBJ1-3 . TRBV28 TGTGCCAGCAGTTATCCCTTTCGGGGACATGTCTCTGGAAACACCATATATTTT CASSYPFRGHVSGNTIYF
. TRBJ1-1 . TRBV4-2 TGTGCCAGCAGCCAAGGGGGAGGAGGAATTGACGGGAACACTGAAGCTTTCTTT CASSQGGGGIDGNTEAFF
TRBD2 TRBJ2-1 . TRBV3-1/TRBV3-2 TGTGCCAGCAGCCAAGAAATTTGGACTAGCGGGGGAACTAAGGGGAATGAGCAGTTCTTC CASSQEIWTSGGTKGNEQFF
. TRBJ1-3 few TRBV12-3/TRBV12-4 TGTGCCAGCAGTTTACCGGGAAACACCATATATTTT CASSLPGNTIYF
TRBD1 TRBJ1-5 few TRBV3-1/TRBV3-2 TGTGCCAGCAGCCCCCCGGGACAGGGTGGGCCCCAGCATTTT CASSPPGQGGPQHF